This passage covers 32 T cell receptor beta chains from one sample sequenced in a study of shared clonotypes between healthy human individuals. The protocol was immunoSEQ multiplex PCR, while the TCRdb copy is restricted to in-frame clones and leaves out a portion. The repertoire consists of hundreds of thousands of clones, with around 74% occurring once and the leading ten covering 1.7%. Specimen: memory CD4+ T cells sorted from blood. The subset here: CD45RA-negative fraction. Every receptor here comes from a woman aged 25 to 45 in good health.

This chain links TRBV6-9 with TRBJ2-7, with TRBD2 matching over 13 bases. This CDR3 region has 17 residues. The V segment lost 7 bases and the J segment 4 bases; nucleotides outside the gene matches: 13. The V gene's germline CDR1 is MNHGY and CDR2 SVAAGI. The CDR3 sequence: CASTLTSGRTGRYEQYF. In nucleotides, the CDR3 is TGTGCCAGCACCCTGACTAGCGGGAGGACTGGGAGGTACGAGCAGTACTTC.

The chain uses TRBV9 and TRBJ1-1, with D possibly being TRBD1 (5 bases). The CDR3 runs to 14 residues. Per germline, CDR1 SGDLS and CDR2 YYNGEE. The V and J ends lost 0 bases and 7 bases respectively, with 13 bases between them. The CDR3 sequence: CASSVVRGDGEAFF. CDR3 DNA: TGTGCCAGCAGCGTAGTCCGGGGCGACGGTGAAGCTTTCTTT.

The gene calls are TRBV28 and TRBJ2-3, with 14 bases matching TRBD2. CDR3 size: 15 residues. The junction had 5 bases not matched to a gene; V was cut back by 8 bases and J by 4 bases. Germline CDR1 is MDHEN and CDR2 is SYDVKM. The CDR3 region is CASRLAGGPADTQYF. CDR3 sequence (DNA): TGTGCCAGCCGACTAGCGGGAGGGCCCGCAGATACGCAGTATTTT.

This chain uses TRBV7-8 with TRBJ2-7, with a tentative D call TRBD1 (6 bases). Looked up from germline, CDR1 is SGHVS and CDR2 is FQNEAQ. This CDR3 has 17 amino acids. V was shortened by 1 base and J by 7 bases, with 23 bases between the two germline ends. CDR3 residues: CASSLGLTGQGTQEQYF. The CDR3 DNA follows: TGTGCCAGCAGCTTAGGTCTTACAGGGCAAGGAACCCAGGAGCAGTACTTC.

V usage is TRBV7-2 and J usage is TRBJ2-5; D is uncertain. V gave up 7 bases and J gave up 5 bases, with 11 bases separating them. Germline CDR1 SGHTA, CDR2 FQGNSA. This CDR3 contains 12 residues. The CDR3 DNA reads as TGTGCCAGCAACCCCTATCTCGAGACCCAGTACTTC. Translating it yields CASNPYLETQYF.

The chain couples TRBV7-8 to TRBJ2-1; D is uncertain. The germline V gene encodes CDR1 SGHVS and CDR2 FQNEAQ. Trimming took 2 bases from V and 5 from J, leaving 7 bases between them. The CDR3 loop spans 13 amino acids. The CDR3 sequence is CASSLRTDNEQFF. The CDR3 DNA follows: TGTGCCAGCAGCTTAAGGACCGACAATGAGCAGTTCTTC.

The chain employs TRBV5-1 and TRBJ2-2, with unresolved D. Trimming pared 4 bases from V and 2 bases from J, leaving 12 bases between. Germline assignment: CDR1 SGHRS and CDR2 YFSETQ. This CDR3 contains 15 residues. This CDR3 reads CASSPAAANTGELFF. The CDR3 region has the DNA TGCGCCAGCAGCCCGGCGGCAGCAAACACCGGGGAGCTGTTTTTT.

This rearrangement joins TRBV7-9 to TRBJ2-7; 12 bases align to TRBD1. Germline trimming cut 4 bases from V and 6 bases from J; bases unmatched to any gene: 4. Germline CDR1 is SEHNR and CDR2 is FQNEAQ (reference sequence). The CDR3 contains 14 residues. The CDR3 loop is CASSWGTGGVEQYF. The CDR3 DNA sequence: TGTGCCAGCAGCTGGGGGACAGGGGGCGTCGAGCAGTACTTC. The complete variable domain, with remaining parts taken from reference TRBV7-9 and TRBJ2-7, reads DTGVSQNPRHKITKRGQNVTFRCDPISEHNRLYWYRQTLGQGPEFLTYFQNEAQLEKSRLLSDRFSAERPKGSFSTLEIQRTEQGDSAMYLCASSWGTGGVEQYFGPGTRLTVT.

The rearrangement joins TRBV5-1 to TRBJ2-2, with 8 bases identical to TRBD1. The V gene end was trimmed by 7 bases and the J gene end by 4 bases; junction bases not matched to a gene: 12. Germline loops: CDR1 SGHRS, CDR2 YFSETQ. The CDR3 loop spans 16 amino acids. In DNA form, the CDR3 reads TGCGCCAGCTCCCCACGGGTGGGGACAGGCACCGGGGAGCTGTTTTTT. Its translation: CASSPRVGTGTGELFF.

The gene calls are TRBV5-8 and TRBJ2-7, with 12 bases identical to TRBD1. V lost 4 bases, J lost 0 bases, and 5 bases stayed unmatched. CDR1 SGHTS and CDR2 YDEGEE come from the germline V gene. The CDR3 is 16 amino acids. CDR3 sequence reads: CASSPGTGGSSYEQYF. DNA of the CDR3: TGTGCCAGCAGCCCCGGGACAGGGGGCAGCTCCTACGAGCAGTACTTC.

J is TRBJ1-5 and V is TRBV6-1, with a possible D match to TRBD1 (6 bases). Per the germline V gene, CDR1 is MNHNS and CDR2 is SASEGT. CDR3 length: 15 residues. V was shortened by 4 bases and J by 5 bases, with 15 bases between the two germline ends. This CDR3 is CASSGTGSSHQPQHF. CDR3 coding DNA: TGTGCCAGCAGTGGTACAGGGAGTTCACATCAGCCCCAGCATTTT.

The rearrangement links TRBV7-9 to TRBJ2-4; D remains ambiguous. This CDR3 region has 12 residues. CDR1 is SEHNR and CDR2 is FQNEAQ in the germline V gene (reference sequence). V lost 6 bases, J lost 7 bases, and 10 bases lay in between. The CDR3 nucleotides are TGTGCCAGCAGTCCGCCCGCTAACATTCAGTACTTC. Residues: CASSPPANIQYF.

The chain combines TRBV5-1 with TRBJ2-3; tentatively, D is TRBD1 or TRBD2 (5 bases each). The V end lost 4 bases, the J end lost 2 bases, and 11 bases lay between the germline ends. The CDR3 length is 14 residues. CDR1 is SGHRS, CDR2 YFSETQ, per germline. The CDR3 coding sequence is TGCGCCAGCAGCGCCGGGACCATCACAGATACGCAGTATTTT. It encodes CASSAGTITDTQYF.

The J gene is TRBJ1-6, the V gene TRBV27, with 9 bases aligning to TRBD1. The length of the CDR3 is 13 residues. Germline V lookup: CDR1 MNHEY, CDR2 SMNVEV (reference sequence). Trimming removed 8 bases from V and 7 bases from J; junction bases left unmatched: 3. The DNA for the CDR3 is TGTGCCAGCCGGGACAGGGTCAATTCACCCCTCCACTTT. This sequence encodes CASRDRVNSPLHF.

The chain has TRBV19 and TRBJ1-2; TRBD1 aligns across 9 bases. CDR1 LNHDA and CDR2 SQIVND come from the germline V gene (reference sequence). The CDR3 covers 15 residues. J gave up 6 bases and V 5 bases, and 10 bases lay outside the gene matches. Here the CDR3 DNA reads TGTGCCAGTAGTGCCCGGGACAGGGTGGTCGATGGCTACACCTTC. This gives the protein CASSARDRVVDGYTF.

The chain couples TRBV29-1 to TRBJ2-1; 8 bases agree with TRBD2. J was trimmed by 4 bases and V by 5 bases; bases with no gene match: 4. CDR3 length: 13 residues. The germline gives CDR1 SQVTM, CDR2 ANQGSEA. This CDR3 is CSVRVAGYNEQFF. CDR3 sequence (DNA): TGCAGCGTTAGGGTAGCGGGATACAATGAGCAGTTCTTC.

V and J are TRBV7-3 and TRBJ2-1; 16 nucleotides align to TRBD2. The CDR3 has 17 amino acids. Germline-derived CDR1 and CDR2 are SGHTA and FQGTGA. With 5 bases clipped from V and 9 bases from J, the junction kept 10 bases outside the gene matches. CDR3 DNA: TGTGCCAGCAGCGACGGGACTAGCGGGAGGGCCTCGAGTGAGCAGTTCTTC. Its protein product is CASSDGTSGRASSEQFF.

The J gene is TRBJ1-1, the V gene TRBV28; the D gene is possibly TRBD1 (5 bases). Germline values: CDR1 MDHEN, CDR2 SYDVKM. The CDR3 extends over 15 amino acids. V lost 2 bases, J lost 1 base, and 11 bases lay in between. The chain's CDR3 is CASSLGGTQNTEAFF. DNA for the CDR3: TGTGCCAGCAGTTTAGGGGGGACTCAGAACACTGAAGCTTTCTTT.

As for this clone: Other DNA sequences in this sample translate to the same CDR3. The chain employs TRBV30 and TRBJ1-5; no reliable D call. This CDR3 spans 13 amino acids. Trimming took 3 bases from V and 4 from J, leaving 10 bases between them. Germline CDR1 is GTSNPN and CDR2 is SVGIG (reference sequence). As DNA, the CDR3 is TGTGCCTGGAGCGTAGGGCTGAATCAGCCCCAGCATTTT. Its translation is CAWSVGLNQPQHF.

The J gene is TRBJ2-1, the V gene TRBV25-1; TRBD2 agrees at 7 bases. The CDR3 runs to 16 residues. V lost 4 bases, J lost 8 bases, and 14 bases stayed unmatched. Looked up from germline, CDR1 is MGHDK and CDR2 is SYGVNS. DNA of the CDR3: TGTGCCAGCAGTGGACGAAAGCGGGGCCCCGGGGATGAGCAGTTCTTC. Translated, it gives CASSGRKRGPGDEQFF.

The chain uses TRBV12-5 and TRBJ2-1; D perhaps matches TRBD2 (5 bases). The CDR3 extends over 14 amino acids. V lost 8 bases and J lost 0, with 11 bases in between. Germline CDR1 is LGHNT and CDR2 is FRNRAP. CDR3 nucleotides: TGTGCTAGTAGCAAGCGGAACTCCTACAATGAGCAGTTCTTC. This sequence encodes CASSKRNSYNEQFF.

The J gene is TRBJ1-2, the V gene TRBV5-1; TRBD1 aligns across 8 bases. This CDR3 spans 15 amino acids. Germline CDR1 reads SGHRS; CDR2 reads YFSETQ. V was pared by 4 bases and J by 1 base, with 6 bases of the junction left unmatched. The chain's CDR3 is CASSRDRSFNYGYTF. DNA of the CDR3: TGCGCCAGCAGCCGGGACAGGTCCTTTAACTATGGCTACACCTTC.

In this sample, this clone turned up a few times. This sample also contains other DNA sequences that code for the same CDR3. V is TRBV2 and J is TRBJ1-5; 9 positions match TRBD1. V lost 4 bases, J lost 7 bases, and 8 bases stayed unmatched. The CDR3 runs to 15 residues. Germline CDR1 is SNHLY and CDR2 is FYNNEI. CDR3 DNA: TGTGCCAGCAGTGGGGAGGGACAGGGCTTACAGCCCCAGCATTTT. Translated: CASSGEGQGLQPQHF.

V usage is TRBV27 and J usage is TRBJ2-4, with 10 bases lining up with TRBD1. The germline V gene has CDR1 MNHEY and CDR2 SMNVEV (reference sequence). The V and J ends lost 3 bases and 9 bases, in that order; junction bases with no gene match: 5. The CDR3 is 14 amino acids. The DNA of the CDR3 is TGTGCCAGCAGTTTCGGACAGGGGGGCGGCATTCAGTACTTC. This sequence encodes CASSFGQGGGIQYF.

This clone was found once. The chain carries TRBV29-1 and TRBJ1-5; no clear D. The CDR3 consists of 14 residues. Trimming removed 5 bases at V and 2 bases at J, with 13 bases between. Germline V gene lookup returns CDR1 SQVTM and CDR2 ANQGSEA. The CDR3 nucleotides read TGCAGCGTTATGTCCGGTTGGGGCAATCAGCCCCAGCATTTT. It codes for CSVMSGWGNQPQHF.

The chain is built from TRBV5-6 and TRBJ2-5, with 7 bases lining up with TRBD2. The end of the DNA is better explained by TRBJ2-7, so the J call may be wrong. CDR1 SGHDT and CDR2 YYEEEE come from the germline V gene. This CDR3 is built from 13 residues. Here the CDR3 DNA reads TGTGCCAGCAGCCGGGACTATCAGGGCGAGCAGTACTTC. Protein product: CASSRDYQGEQYF.

The chain links TRBV5-1 to TRBJ2-1, with 13 bases that match TRBD2. The CDR3 is 14 amino acids. V shed 4 bases and J 9 bases; nucleotides not matched to a gene: 4. CDR1 is SGHRS, CDR2 YFSETQ, per germline. This chain's CDR3 is CASSPGTSGVEQFF. For the CDR3, the DNA is TGCGCCAGCAGCCCCGGGACTAGCGGGGTTGAGCAGTTCTTC.

This chain joins TRBV19 and TRBJ2-5; 10 bases agree with TRBD2. The ends lost 9 bases at V and 1 base at J; junction bases unmatched: 5. Germline CDR1 and CDR2: LNHDA and SQIVND (reference sequence). The CDR3 is 14 amino acids. The CDR3 loop reads CASAGTSAQETQYF. DNA for the CDR3: TGTGCCAGCGCCGGGACTAGCGCCCAAGAGACCCAGTACTTC.

The chain joins TRBV6-1 to TRBJ2-6; D is possibly TRBD2 (5 bases). V lost 5 bases and J 1 base, leaving 9 bases between the germline ends. The CDR3 spans 15 residues. Germline V gene data show CDR1 as MNHNS and CDR2 as SASEGT. The CDR3 sequence is CASSSGGSGANVLTF. CDR3 DNA sequence: TGTGCCAGCAGTTCAGGCGGGTCTGGGGCCAACGTCCTGACTTTC.

This clone came up once. The sample has other DNA sequences that encode this CDR3 too. The V and J genes are TRBV18 and TRBJ2-5; D unclear. V dropped 3 bases and J dropped 5 bases, with 7 bases sitting between them. The CDR3 runs 12 residues. The germline V gene has CDR1 KGHSH and CDR2 LQKENI. DNA for the CDR3: TGTGCCAGCTCACCGTCCGAGGAGACCCAGTACTTC. Its translation is CASSPSEETQYF. The full variable domain, with the rest looked up from reference TRBV18 and TRBJ2-5, is NAGVMQNPRHLVRRRGQEARLRCSPMKGHSHVYWYRQLPEEGLKFMVYLQKENIIDESGMPKERFSAEFPKEGPSILRIQQVVRGDSAAYFCASSPSEETQYFGPGTRLLVL.

V and J are TRBV7-6 and TRBJ1-1; no firm D call. Deletions cut 4 bases from V and 6 bases from J, with 15 bases between. The CDR3 covers 14 residues. Germline assignment: CDR1 SGHVS and CDR2 FNYEAQ. CDR3 in DNA: TGTGCCAGCAGCTCCCGGCCGGCGGAGTCTGAAGCTTTCTTT. It encodes CASSSRPAESEAFF.

The chain has TRBV11-2 and TRBJ1-2; TRBD1 aligns across 10 bases. Trimming at V came to 8 bases and at J to 8 bases, leaving 14 bases not matched to a gene. Per germline, CDR1 SGHAT and CDR2 FQNNGV. The CDR3 runs to 15 residues. The CDR3 coding sequence is TGTGCCAGCGGTGCACACCCGACAGGGGGCGTAGGCTACACCTTC. Translating it yields CASGAHPTGGVGYTF.